The 18 T cell receptor beta chains below were found in one sample sequenced in a study of blood T cell repertoires in COVID-19. TCRdb's copy holds only in-frame clones and misses some; the assay was immunoSEQ multiplex PCR. Counted here are roughly 360,000 clones, roughly four fifths occurring once; the ten biggest clones make up 5% to 6%. Sample: PBMCs or T cells enriched from blood (not recorded which). These receptors came from a woman between 45 and 60 years old who had recovered from COVID-19.

This chain joins TRBV11-3 and TRBJ2-5; D remains ambiguous. Germline assignment: CDR1 SGHNT and CDR2 YENEEA. V lost 0 bases and J lost 3, with 8 bases in between. This CDR3 is 14 amino acids long. The CDR3 loop is CASSLDGRKETQYF. CDR3 in DNA: TGTGCCAGCAGCTTAGATGGCAGGAAAGAGACCCAGTACTTC.

This chain links TRBV5-1 with TRBJ2-7; 9 bases map to TRBD2. V shed 0 bases, J shed 5 bases, and the junction held 6 bases outside the gene matches. This CDR3 is 15 amino acids long. Looked up from germline, CDR1 is SGHRS and CDR2 is YFSETQ. In DNA form, the CDR3 reads TGCGCCAGCAGCTTGGGAGTAGCGGGAGATCACGAGCAGTACTTC. It translates to CASSLGVAGDHEQYF.

This clone was detected a few times. The genes are TRBV6-1 and TRBJ2-7; the D gene is possibly TRBD1 (7 bases). V was trimmed by 3 bases and J by 4 bases, leaving 22 bases between them. The CDR3 contains 17 residues. The germline gives CDR1 MNHNS, CDR2 SASEGT. CDR3 in amino acids: CASSDRRGRQGLYEQYF. The CDR3 bases are TGTGCCAGCAGTGATAGGAGGGGGAGACAGGGACTGTACGAGCAGTACTTC.

This clone was seen just once. The chain links TRBV7-2 to TRBJ1-1; perhaps TRBD1 as D (5 bases). The length of the CDR3 is 14 residues. V shed 8 bases and J shed 0 bases, with 13 bases lying between them. Germline CDR1 is SGHTA and CDR2 is FQGNSA. The CDR3 DNA reads TGTGCCAGCGGCGGCAGGGCGGTGAACACTGAAGCTTTCTTT. Its protein product is CASGGRAVNTEAFF.

This clone was counted only a few times. The chain is built from TRBV6-5 and TRBJ1-1; D might be TRBD1 (6 bases). V gave up 5 bases and J gave up 4 bases, with 14 bases separating them. The CDR3 sequence is 14 residues long. Germline V gene lookup returns CDR1 MNHEY and CDR2 SVGAGI. CDR3 protein: CASSTDRSGTEAFF. CDR3 sequence (DNA): TGTGCCAGCAGTACTGACAGGTCGGGCACTGAAGCTTTCTTT.

The rearrangement links TRBV5-1 to TRBJ2-2; TRBD1 agrees at 11 bases. After removal of 0 bases from V and 6 bases from J, the junction contained 1 base not matched to a gene. CDR1 and CDR2 (germline): SGHRS, YFSETQ. This CDR3 comprises 15 residues. The CDR3 spells CASSLGDRGSGELFF. The DNA for the CDR3 is TGCGCCAGCAGCTTGGGGGACAGGGGGTCCGGGGAGCTGTTTTTT.

The CDR3 region has the DNA TGTGCCAGCAGAAACCCCGGACAGGGCTATGGCTACACCTTC. The encoded protein is CASRNPGQGYGYTF. The V gene is TRBV11-2, the J gene TRBJ1-2; 8 bases line up with TRBD1. The CDR3 has 14 residues. Germline V lookup: CDR1 SGHAT, CDR2 FQNNGV. After removal of 6 bases from V and 4 bases from J, the junction contained 7 bases not matched to a gene.

The chain employs TRBV21-1 and TRBJ1-5; the D segment call TRBD1 is taken from the table without a DNA check. TRBV21-1 is a pseudogene. This CDR3 is 16 amino acids long. The CDR3 nucleotides read TGTGCCAGCAGCAAAGGGCACAGGGGGCTGCGTCAGCCCCAGCATTTT. Residues: CASSKGHRGLRQPQHF.

This chain joins TRBV6-5 and TRBJ1-1; possible D gene TRBD1, 5 bases. The V and J ends lost 5 bases and 5 bases respectively, with 9 bases between them. Germline values: CDR1 MNHEY, CDR2 SVGAGI. CDR3 length: 12 residues. The CDR3 reads CASSPTVTEAFF. Written as DNA, the CDR3 is TGTGCCAGCAGTCCGACAGTTACTGAAGCTTTCTTT.

The V call is TRBV12-2, the J call TRBJ1-2; the D segment call TRBD1 is taken from the table without a DNA check. TRBV12-2 is given as a pseudogene. This CDR3 is built from 12 residues. The CDR3 region has the DNA TGTGCAGTTATTGAGGGGGACGGCGGCTACACCTTC. Its protein product is CAVIEGDGGYTF.

V usage is TRBV27 and J usage is TRBJ2-7; TRBD1 matches 8 bases. V dropped 6 bases and J dropped 3; count of bases not matched to a gene: 10. The CDR3 has 15 amino acids. The germline CDR1 and CDR2 sequences are MNHEY and SMNVEV (reference sequence). Here the CDR3 reads CASSIRGPLGYEQYF. The CDR3 nucleotides read TGTGCCAGCAGCATCAGGGGGCCGCTGGGCTACGAGCAGTACTTC.

This CDR3 is CASSLTEGTEAFF. The CDR3 DNA sequence: TGTGCCAGCAGTTTAACGGAGGGCACTGAAGCTTTCTTT. V is TRBV12-3 or TRBV12-4 and J is TRBJ1-1; D is uncertain. V was cut by 2 bases and J by 4 bases, with 8 bases left in between. The CDR3 loop spans 13 amino acids.

The chain links TRBV5-1 to TRBJ1-6; D is undetermined. CDR3 length: 16 amino acids. V was clipped by 2 bases and J by 0 bases, with 9 bases between them. Germline CDR1 and CDR2: SGHRS and YFSETQ. CDR3 coding DNA: TGCGCCAGCAGCTTCGACACGAGCTCCTATAATTCACCCCTCCACTTT. Its protein product is CASSFDTSSYNSPLHF.

This clone has a single count. This chain uses TRBV5-5 with TRBJ2-5; possibly TRBD1 for D (6 bases). The V end was cut by 3 bases, the J end by 3 bases, with 6 bases between. This CDR3 is 12 amino acids long. Germline V gene sequence: CDR1 SGHKS, CDR2 YYEKEE (reference sequence). The CDR3 nucleotides are TGTGCCAGCAGCTGGACAGAAGAGACCCAGTACTTC. As protein: CASSWTEETQYF.

In its sample, this clone was seen once. The rearrangement links TRBV5-1 to TRBJ1-6, with TRBD1 as a possible D gene (5 bases). Germline V gene sequence: CDR1 SGHRS, CDR2 YFSETQ. V dropped 1 base and J dropped 5 bases, with 13 bases sitting between them. This CDR3 comprises 16 residues. CDR3 in DNA: TGCGCCAGCAGCTTGCCCGGGACTGATCATAATTCACCCCTCCACTTT. This encodes CASSLPGTDHNSPLHF.

The V call is TRBV19, the J call TRBJ1-6, with D perhaps TRBD1 (6 bases). Germline CDR1 reads LNHDA; CDR2 reads SQIVND (reference sequence). V shed 1 base and J shed 7 bases, with 11 bases lying between them. The CDR3 runs 15 residues. CDR3: CASSIVAGANSPLHF. DNA of the CDR3: TGTGCCAGTAGTATAGTGGCAGGGGCGAATTCACCCCTCCACTTT.

The chain carries TRBV19 and TRBJ1-3, with a weak D call TRBD1 (5 bases). Germline V gene sequence: CDR1 LNHDA, CDR2 SQIVND (reference sequence). This CDR3 region has 15 residues. The V and J ends lost 7 bases and 1 base respectively, with 14 bases between them. CDR3 residues: CASTYDRASGNTIYF. The DNA for the CDR3 is TGTGCCAGTACCTATGACAGAGCATCTGGAAACACCATATATTTT. Complete variable domain (other parts from reference TRBV19 and TRBJ1-3): DGGITQSPKYLFRKEGQNVTLSCEQNLNHDAMYWYRQDPGQGLRLIYYSQIVNDFQKGDIAEGYSVSREKKESFPLTVTSAQKNPTAFYLCASTYDRASGNTIYFGEGSWLTVV.

This chain joins TRBV4-3 and TRBJ2-5; D not certain. CDR1 LGHNA and CDR2 YSLEER come from the germline V gene. This CDR3 contains 13 residues. The V end was cut by 1 base, the J end by 7 bases, with 10 bases between. In DNA form, the CDR3 reads TGCGCCAGCAGCCAAGTAGGCGGCCGGACCCAGTACTTC. Protein: CASSQVGGRTQYF.